This T cell receptor (beta chain) was obtained from a study of T-cell memory formation after mild COVID-19. Across the study: The study found TCR clusters largely donor specific. The study, taken as a whole, reports: CM and EM subsets held most contracting CD4+ clones; EMRA held CD8+ ones.

TCRdb independently ran MiXCR on the 5' RACE reads; one entry per CDR3 protein. Among some 410,000 distinct CDR3 sequences listed, around a quarter were seen once. With 0 bases removed from V and 0 bases from J, the gap between germline ends came to 7 bases. The CDR3 runs 15 residues. CDR1 is SGHAT and CDR2 is FQNNGV in the germline V gene. This clonotype has a handful of counts. The target antigen is unknown. The chain carries TRBV11-2 and TRBJ2-3; D is unresolved. This TCR was recovered from an adult woman who had mild COVID-19 (a few samples of this study predate the infection). Cell type and time point are not known. Material: PBMCs or a T cell subset sorted from them (not recorded which). CDR3 loop: CASSLDGVSTDTQYF. Here the CDR3 DNA reads TGTGCCAGCAGCTTAGATGGAGTGAGCACAGATACGCAGTATTTT.